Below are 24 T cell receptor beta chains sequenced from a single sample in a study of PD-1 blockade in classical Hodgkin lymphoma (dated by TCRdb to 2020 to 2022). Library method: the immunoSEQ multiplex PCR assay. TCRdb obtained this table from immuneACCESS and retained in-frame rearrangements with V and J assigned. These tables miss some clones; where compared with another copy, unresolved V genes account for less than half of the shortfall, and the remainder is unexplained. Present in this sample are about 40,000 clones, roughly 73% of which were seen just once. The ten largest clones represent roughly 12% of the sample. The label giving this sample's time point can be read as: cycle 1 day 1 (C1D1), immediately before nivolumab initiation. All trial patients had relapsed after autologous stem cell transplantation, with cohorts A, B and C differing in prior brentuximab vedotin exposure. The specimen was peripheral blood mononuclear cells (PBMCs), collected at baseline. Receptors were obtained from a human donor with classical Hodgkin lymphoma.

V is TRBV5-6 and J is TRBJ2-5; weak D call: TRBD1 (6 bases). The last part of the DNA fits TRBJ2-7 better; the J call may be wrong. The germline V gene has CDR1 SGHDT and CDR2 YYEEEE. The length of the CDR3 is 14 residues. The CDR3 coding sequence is TGTGCCAGCAGCTGGGAGACAGGCCCCTACGAGCAGTACTTC. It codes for CASSWETGPYEQYF.

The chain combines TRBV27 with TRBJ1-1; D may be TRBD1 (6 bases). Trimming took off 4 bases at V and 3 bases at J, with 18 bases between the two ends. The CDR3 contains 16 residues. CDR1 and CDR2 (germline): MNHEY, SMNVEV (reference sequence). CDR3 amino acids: CASSSSHRVGDTEAFF. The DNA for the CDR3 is TGTGCCAGCAGTTCCTCACACAGGGTAGGAGACACTGAAGCTTTCTTT.

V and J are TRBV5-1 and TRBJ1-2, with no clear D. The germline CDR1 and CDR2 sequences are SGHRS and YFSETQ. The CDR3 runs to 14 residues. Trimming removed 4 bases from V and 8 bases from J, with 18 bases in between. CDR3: CASSPPGGPRGYTF. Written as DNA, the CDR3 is TGCGCCAGCAGCCCCCCGGGAGGGCCGCGGGGCTACACCTTC.

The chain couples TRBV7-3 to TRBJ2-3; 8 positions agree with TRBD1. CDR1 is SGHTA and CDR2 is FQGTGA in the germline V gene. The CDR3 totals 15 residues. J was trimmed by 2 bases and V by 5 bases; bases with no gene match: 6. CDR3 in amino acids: CASSIGTGYTDTQYF. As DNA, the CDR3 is TGTGCCAGCAGCATCGGGACAGGCTACACAGATACGCAGTATTTT.

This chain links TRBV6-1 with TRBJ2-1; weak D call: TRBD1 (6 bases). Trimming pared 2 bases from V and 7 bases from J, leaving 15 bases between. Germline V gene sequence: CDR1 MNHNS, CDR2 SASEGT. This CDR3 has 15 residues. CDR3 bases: TGTGCCAGCAGTGAAAACACAGGGCTACCGAATGAGCAGTTCTTC. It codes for CASSENTGLPNEQFF.

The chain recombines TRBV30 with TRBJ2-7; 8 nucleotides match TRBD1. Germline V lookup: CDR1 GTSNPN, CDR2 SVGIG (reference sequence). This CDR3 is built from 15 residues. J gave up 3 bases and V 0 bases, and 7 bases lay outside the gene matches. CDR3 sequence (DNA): TGTGCCTGGAGTGTAAGGACAGGGCTCCTCTACGAGCAGTACTTC. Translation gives CAWSVRTGLLYEQYF.

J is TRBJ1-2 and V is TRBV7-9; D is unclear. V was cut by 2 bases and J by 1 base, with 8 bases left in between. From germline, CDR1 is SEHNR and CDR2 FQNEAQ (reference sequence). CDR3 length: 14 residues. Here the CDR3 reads CASSLPGYNYGYTF. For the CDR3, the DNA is TGTGCCAGCAGCTTACCGGGATATAACTATGGCTACACCTTC.

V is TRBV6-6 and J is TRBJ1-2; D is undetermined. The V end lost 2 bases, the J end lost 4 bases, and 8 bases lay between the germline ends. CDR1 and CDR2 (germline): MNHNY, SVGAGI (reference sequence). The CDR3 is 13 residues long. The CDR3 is CASSYGVSYGYTF. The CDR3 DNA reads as TGTGCCAGCAGTTACGGGGTTTCCTATGGCTACACCTTC.

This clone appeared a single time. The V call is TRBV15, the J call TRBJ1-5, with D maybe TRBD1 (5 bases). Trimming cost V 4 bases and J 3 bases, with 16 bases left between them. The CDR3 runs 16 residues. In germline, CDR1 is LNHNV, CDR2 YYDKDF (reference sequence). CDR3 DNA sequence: TGTGCCACCAGCACGTATTCGGGACTCCCCAATCAGCCCCAGCATTTT. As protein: CATSTYSGLPNQPQHF.

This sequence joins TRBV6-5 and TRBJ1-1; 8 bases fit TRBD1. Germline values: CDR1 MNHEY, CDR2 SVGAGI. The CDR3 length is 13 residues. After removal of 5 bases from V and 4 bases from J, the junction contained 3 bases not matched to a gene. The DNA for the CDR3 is TGTGCCAGCAGTCTAACAGGGGGCACTGAAGCTTTCTTT. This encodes CASSLTGGTEAFF.

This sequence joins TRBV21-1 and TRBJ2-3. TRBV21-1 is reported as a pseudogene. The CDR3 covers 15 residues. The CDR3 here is CATQERMTSTDTQYF. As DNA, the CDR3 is TGTGCCACACAGGAGCGGATGACTAGCACAGATACGCAGTATTTT.

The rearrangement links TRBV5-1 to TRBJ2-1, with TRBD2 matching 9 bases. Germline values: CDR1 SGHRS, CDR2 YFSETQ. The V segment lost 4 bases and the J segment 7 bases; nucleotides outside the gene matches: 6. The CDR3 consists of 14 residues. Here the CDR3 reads CASSAGTSKNEQFF. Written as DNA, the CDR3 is TGCGCCAGCAGCGCCGGGACTAGCAAGAATGAGCAGTTCTTC.

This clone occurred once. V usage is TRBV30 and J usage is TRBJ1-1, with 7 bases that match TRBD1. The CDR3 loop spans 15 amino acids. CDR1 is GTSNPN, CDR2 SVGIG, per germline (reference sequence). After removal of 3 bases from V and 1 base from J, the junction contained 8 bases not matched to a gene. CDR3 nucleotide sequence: TGTGCCTGGAGACCACAGGGGAAGGAGAACACTGAAGCTTTCTTT. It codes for CAWRPQGKENTEAFF.

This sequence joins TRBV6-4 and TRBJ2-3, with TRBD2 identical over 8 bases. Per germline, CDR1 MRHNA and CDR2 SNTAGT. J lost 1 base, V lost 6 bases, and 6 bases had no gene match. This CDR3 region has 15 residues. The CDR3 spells CASRRAGVGTDTQYF. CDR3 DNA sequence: TGTGCCAGCAGACGAGCGGGGGTTGGCACAGATACGCAGTATTTT.

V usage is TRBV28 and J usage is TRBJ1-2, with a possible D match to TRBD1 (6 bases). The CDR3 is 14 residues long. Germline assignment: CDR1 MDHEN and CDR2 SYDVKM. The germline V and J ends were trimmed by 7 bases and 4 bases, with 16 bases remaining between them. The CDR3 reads CASTLGGAIYGYTF. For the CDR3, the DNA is TGTGCCAGCACCCTGGGGGGGGCTATCTATGGCTACACCTTC.

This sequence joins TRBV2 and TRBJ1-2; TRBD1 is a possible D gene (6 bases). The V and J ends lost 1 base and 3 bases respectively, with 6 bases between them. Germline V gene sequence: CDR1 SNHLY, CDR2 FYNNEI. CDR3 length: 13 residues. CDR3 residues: CASSEDRDYGYTF. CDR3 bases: TGTGCCAGCAGTGAAGACAGGGACTATGGCTACACCTTC.

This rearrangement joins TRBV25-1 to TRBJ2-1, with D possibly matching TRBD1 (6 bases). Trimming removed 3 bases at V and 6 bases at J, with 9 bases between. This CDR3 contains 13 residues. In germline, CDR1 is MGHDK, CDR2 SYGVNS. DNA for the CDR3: TGTGCCAGCAGTGAGGCAGGGGTCAATGAGCAGTTCTTC. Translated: CASSEAGVNEQFF. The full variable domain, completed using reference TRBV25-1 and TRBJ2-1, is EADIYQTPRYLVIGTGKKITLECSQTMGHDKMYWYQQDPGMELHLIHYSYGVNSTEKGDLSSESTVSRIRTEHFPLTLESARPSHTSQYLCASSEAGVNEQFFGPGTRLTVL.

In DNA, the CDR3 is TGTGCCAGCAGTTCCCCTCTTCGGGGCAGCCTCTATGGCTACACCTTC. It yields the protein CASSSPLRGSLYGYTF. J is TRBJ1-2 and V is TRBV28, with a possible D match to TRBD1 (5 bases). CDR3 length: 16 residues. CDR1 MDHEN and CDR2 SYDVKM come from the germline V gene. Trimming stripped 4 bases from V and 4 bases from J, with 19 bases between.

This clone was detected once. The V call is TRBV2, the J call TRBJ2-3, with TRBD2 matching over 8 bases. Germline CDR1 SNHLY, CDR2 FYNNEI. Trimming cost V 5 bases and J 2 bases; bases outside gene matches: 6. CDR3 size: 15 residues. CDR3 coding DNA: TGTGCCAGCAGTAGGGCTAGCGGGCCCACAGATACGCAGTATTTT. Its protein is CASSRASGPTDTQYF.

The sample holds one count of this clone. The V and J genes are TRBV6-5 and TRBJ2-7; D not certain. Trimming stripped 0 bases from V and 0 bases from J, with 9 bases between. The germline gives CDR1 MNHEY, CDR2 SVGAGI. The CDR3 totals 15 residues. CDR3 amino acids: CASSYSLGLSYEQYF. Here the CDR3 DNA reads TGTGCCAGCAGTTACTCCTTAGGCCTCTCCTACGAGCAGTACTTC.

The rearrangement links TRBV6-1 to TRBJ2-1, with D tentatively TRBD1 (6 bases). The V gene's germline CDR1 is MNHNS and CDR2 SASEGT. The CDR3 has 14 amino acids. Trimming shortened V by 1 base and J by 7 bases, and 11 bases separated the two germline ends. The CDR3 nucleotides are TGTGCCAGCAGTGAAGTTACAGGGTGGAATGAGCAGTTCTTC. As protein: CASSEVTGWNEQFF.

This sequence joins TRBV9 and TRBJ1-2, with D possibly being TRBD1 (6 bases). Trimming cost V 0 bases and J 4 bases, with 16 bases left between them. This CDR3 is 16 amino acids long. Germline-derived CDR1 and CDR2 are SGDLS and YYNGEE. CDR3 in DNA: TGTGCCAGCAGCGTAGAATCCTGGGGGGGCGCCTATGGCTACACCTTC. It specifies CASSVESWGGAYGYTF.

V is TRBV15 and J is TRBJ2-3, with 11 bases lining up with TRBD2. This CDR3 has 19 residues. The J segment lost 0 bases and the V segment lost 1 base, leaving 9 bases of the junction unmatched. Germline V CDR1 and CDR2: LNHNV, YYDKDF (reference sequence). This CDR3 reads CATSRVPPTSGESTDTQYF. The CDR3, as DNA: TGTGCCACCAGCAGAGTTCCGCCGACTAGCGGGGAAAGCACAGATACGCAGTATTTT.

This chain's CDR3 is CASGQPFEQYF. The CDR3 DNA reads as TGTGCTAGTGGTCAGCCGTTTGAGCAGTACTTC. The rearrangement joins TRBV12-5 to TRBJ2-7; D gene ambiguous. Germline values: CDR1 LGHNT, CDR2 FRNRAP. The germline V and J ends were trimmed by 5 bases and 7 bases, with 9 bases remaining between them. CDR3 length: 11 amino acids. The full variable domain, completed using reference TRBV12-5 and TRBJ2-7, is DARVTQTPRHKVTEMGQEVTMRCQPILGHNTVFWYRQTMMQGLELLAYFRNRAPLDDSGMPKDRFSAEMPDATLATLKIQPSEPRDSAVYFCASGQPFEQYFGPGTRLTVT.